The 13 T cell receptor beta chains given below trace back to one sample, sequenced in a study of OX40 agonist ivuxolimab in advanced cancers. The repertoire was sequenced with immunoSEQ multiplex PCR; TCRdb's copy has only in-frame clones and lacks some. The data hold under 40,000 clones, with about four fifths observed a single time. Material: CD4+ or CD8+ T cells sorted from blood, obtained in a trial of the OX40 agonist ivuxolimab. These receptors were collected from an adult with an advanced solid tumor such as melanoma, head and neck, liver or kidney cancer.

The chain links TRBV19 to TRBJ1-5; D might be TRBD1 (5 bases). Germline CDR1 and CDR2: LNHDA and SQIVND (reference sequence). Trimming removed 1 base at V and 4 bases at J, with 5 bases between. CDR3 length: 13 residues. The CDR3 DNA is TGTGCCAGTAGTATAGGGGGGAATCAGCCCCAGCATTTT. As protein: CASSIGGNQPQHF.

The chain recombines TRBV5-5 with TRBJ2-5; D is possibly TRBD2 (5 bases). Germline values: CDR1 SGHKS, CDR2 YYEKEE (reference sequence). Trimming took 3 bases from V and 3 from J, leaving 9 bases between them. This CDR3 has 13 amino acids. The CDR3 reads CASSSGNEETQYF. CDR3 in DNA: TGTGCCAGCAGCTCCGGGAATGAAGAGACCCAGTACTTC.

This clone has just one count. The chain carries TRBV28 and TRBJ2-5; 7 bases fit TRBD2. CDR1 MDHEN and CDR2 SYDVKM come from the germline V gene. This CDR3 is built from 16 residues. J was trimmed by 2 bases and V by 1 base; bases with no gene match: 7. Here the CDR3 DNA reads TGTGCCAGCAGTTTATCCTTTACCGGGGGGCAAGAGACCCAGTACTTC. It translates to CASSLSFTGGQETQYF.

The chain links TRBV6-5 to TRBJ2-7, with D possibly being TRBD2 (5 bases). The CDR3 totals 14 residues. Germline V CDR1 and CDR2: MNHEY, SVGAGI. V was pared by 7 bases and J by 2 bases, with 15 bases between. The CDR3 sequence: CASTNHPGTYEQYF. For the CDR3, the DNA is TGTGCCAGCACCAATCACCCGGGGACCTACGAGCAGTACTTC.

This chain links TRBV6-5 with TRBJ1-2, with 9 bases identical to TRBD1. The CDR3 runs 13 residues. Losses at the gene ends were 5 bases for V and 10 bases for J; bases not matched to a gene: 8. Per germline, CDR1 MNHEY and CDR2 SVGAGI. CDR3 residues: CASSPPGTGYYTF. CDR3 coding DNA: TGTGCCAGCAGTCCCCCCGGGACAGGGTACTACACCTTC.

V usage is TRBV2 and J usage is TRBJ1-1, with D unresolved. Germline V gives CDR1 SNHLY, CDR2 FYNNEI. The CDR3 sequence is 12 residues long. V lost 7 bases and J lost 4, with 10 bases in between. The DNA for the CDR3 is TGTGCCAGCACGAGGGTAGGCACTGAAGCTTTCTTT. It yields the protein CASTRVGTEAFF.

This clone was counted once. The chain carries TRBV11-3 and TRBJ2-3, with no clear D. The V end lost 1 base, the J end lost 1 base, and 3 bases lay between the germline ends. Per germline, CDR1 SGHNT and CDR2 YENEEA. This CDR3 is built from 13 residues. The CDR3 sequence: CASSLGGTDTQYF. The CDR3 region has the DNA TGTGCCAGCAGCTTAGGCGGCACAGATACGCAGTATTTT.

This rearrangement joins TRBV28 to TRBJ2-3; TRBD2 matches at 14 bases. The CDR3 is 16 residues long. J gave up 5 bases and V 5 bases, and 6 bases lay outside the gene matches. CDR1 is MDHEN and CDR2 is SYDVKM in the germline V gene. For the CDR3, the DNA is TGTGCCAGCAGTCCGGTCGGACTAGCGGGAGGAGATACGCAGTATTTT. Translating gives CASSPVGLAGGDTQYF.

The rearrangement links TRBV4-3 to TRBJ1-4, with D possibly TRBD1 on 5 matching bases. The V and J ends lost 4 bases and 8 bases respectively, with 23 bases between them. CDR1 and CDR2 from the germline V gene are LGHNA and YSLEER. This CDR3 comprises 17 residues. CDR3: CASSPMTLGGRKEKLFF. CDR3 nucleotides: TGCGCCAGCAGCCCCATGACCCTGGGGGGAAGAAAAGAAAAACTGTTTTTT.

This sequence joins TRBV9 and TRBJ2-3; TRBD2 agrees at 11 bases. Germline V gives CDR1 SGDLS, CDR2 YYNGEE. This CDR3 is 15 amino acids long. Trimming cost V 4 bases and J 4 bases; bases outside gene matches: 5. CDR3 amino acids: CASSLLAGVSDTQYF. The DNA of the CDR3 is TGTGCCAGCAGCCTACTAGCGGGGGTATCAGATACGCAGTATTTT.

The chain is built from TRBV25-1 and TRBJ1-4; 8 bases match TRBD1. Unmatched junction bases numbered 4, after V lost 4 bases and J lost 3 bases. There are 15 residues in the CDR3. Per germline, CDR1 MGHDK and CDR2 SYGVNS. The CDR3 nucleotides read TGTGCCAGCAGTGCAGGGGGCGCATCTAATGAAAAACTGTTTTTT. It specifies CASSAGGASNEKLFF.

Turning to this clone: Other nucleotide sequences from this sample produce the same CDR3. The rearrangement links TRBV20-1 to TRBJ2-7; possibly TRBD1 or TRBD2 for D (6 bases each). The V end lost 3 bases, the J end lost 6 bases, and 9 bases lay between the germline ends. Germline-derived CDR1 and CDR2 are DFQATT and SNEGSKA (reference sequence). This CDR3 region has 11 residues. CDR3 bases: TGCAGTGCTAGTCGGGGGCGCGAGCAGTACTTC. Its translation: CSASRGREQYF.

This clone has only one observation. CDR3 in amino acids: CASSLAGVMDTQYF. The CDR3 DNA follows: TGTGCCAGCAGCTTAGCGGGAGTGATGGATACGCAGTATTTT. This chain links TRBV2 with TRBJ2-3; 9 positions match TRBD2. Germline trimming cut 6 bases from V and 6 bases from J; bases unmatched to any gene: 7. There are 14 residues in the CDR3. Germline CDR1 reads SNHLY; CDR2 reads FYNNEI.